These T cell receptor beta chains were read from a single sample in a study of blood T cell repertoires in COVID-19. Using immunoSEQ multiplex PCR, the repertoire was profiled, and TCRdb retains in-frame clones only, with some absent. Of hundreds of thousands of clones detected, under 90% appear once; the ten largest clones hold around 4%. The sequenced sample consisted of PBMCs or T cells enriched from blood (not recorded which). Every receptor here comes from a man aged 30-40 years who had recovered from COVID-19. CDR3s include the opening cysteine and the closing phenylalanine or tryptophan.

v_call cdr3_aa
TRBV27 CASSNRTDIYGYTF
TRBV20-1 CSATDLGGYTF
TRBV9 CASSNDGLAGAPTDTQYF
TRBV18 CASSPRVTSGGNEQFF
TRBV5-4 CASGFGGGITDTQYF
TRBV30 CAFTTGARKDTQYF
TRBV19 CASRSGDRGSQPQHF
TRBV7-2 CASSPLWWESSYEQYF
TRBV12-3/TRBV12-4 CASQGDTQYF
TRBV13 CASSGTSGSRYEQYF
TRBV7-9 CASSLLGSGRKDTGELFF
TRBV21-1 CAKLDRAHNTEAFF
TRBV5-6 CASSLEWLAGGTSTDTQYF
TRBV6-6 CATLGQIREQYF
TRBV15 CATSRDRGGFYGYTF
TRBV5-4 CASSFSLPNEQFF
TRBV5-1 CASSLRGSLSYEQYF
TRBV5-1 CASSLGASGNIQYF
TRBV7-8 CASSSPEGISTSVESYEQYF
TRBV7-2 CASSWGRPTDTQYF
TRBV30 CAWSKDYSMVNEQFF
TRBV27 CASSFLGGPETQYF
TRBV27 CASRVSGQGGYEQYF
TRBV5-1 CASSLSGSGYEQYF
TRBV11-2 CASSYPQGRELFF
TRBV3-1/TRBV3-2 CASSQTQGQPYF
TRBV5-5 CASSLVGQHEAFF
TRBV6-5 CASSKQGITDTQYF
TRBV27 CASSHGVRGQETQYF
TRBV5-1 CASGGGAANYGYTF
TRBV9 CASSVTSGRIDTQYF
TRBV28 CASRTNHEQFF
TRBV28 CASSQNEGIPQHF
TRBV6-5 CASSSGLAGSDTQYF
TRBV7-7 CASSPGTSGGETQYF
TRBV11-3 CASSQGEKLFF
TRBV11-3 CASSSGIGGGNEQFF
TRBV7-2 CASSPSWGANEQFF
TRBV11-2 CASSLGLGTGVSYEQYF
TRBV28 CASSSVGLSSYEQYF
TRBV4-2 CASSQGGVAVNYGYTF
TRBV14 CASSPRRSGAYEQYF
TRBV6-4 CASRGTGRTGELFF
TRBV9 CASSEGWGSAGYTF
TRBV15 CATSRDLFQGRETQYF
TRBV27 CASSLDHRGGTEAFF
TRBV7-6 CASSLGSPPDNEQFF
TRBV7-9 CASSLQGSNYEQYF
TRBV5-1 CASSLGEQGPAGELFF
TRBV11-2 CASSLGGPGGYTF